This record looks at one T cell receptor (beta chain) sequence and its context. This clone was picked up one time. The antigen this receptor binds is unknown. Nothing much larger sits one base from this clone, and base qualities are not available. This entry comes from a study of blood T cell repertoires in COVID-19 (dated by TCRdb to about 2020). With respect to the entire study: The collaborator samples originated in the United States, Italy and Spain and spanned the acute and convalescent phases of COVID-19. Where available, HLA class I and class II types were obtained from metadata supplied by the sample provider rather than from assay-based typing. Deeply sampled blood TCRbeta repertoires from subjects exposed to, actively infected with, or recovered from COVID-19 were included in the dataset. Samples came from the ongoing ImmuneRACE study (first 160 participants) plus 1,254 subjects from 6 global collaborators. The repertoires were released in a freely available public database intended as a resource for research on the immune response to SARS-CoV-2. Sample metadata almost always included a de-identified subject ID, COVID-19 status, age in years and sex. The material from the prospective study consisted of cDNA or gDNA derived from T cells, B-cell-depleted T cells, or PBMCs.

Participants in the prospective study were aged roughly 18 to 100 years, lived in about two dozen United States geographic areas, and enrolled through a virtual design. In the prospective study, cohorts were assigned on the basis of participant-reported clinical history obtained from a screening survey and a study questionnaire. ImmuneRACE Cohort 3 recovered participants were defined by two consecutive negative NP/OP PCR tests, healthcare professional clearance, or symptom resolution. Each participant in the prospective study had whole blood, serum and a nasopharyngeal or oropharyngeal swab collected by mobile phlebotomists. Additional blood draws and questionnaires over an approximately two-month period could optionally be provided by prospective study participants. Before DNA extraction, prospective study blood samples were shipped either frozen or at room temperature. TCRbeta CDR3 regions were amplified from genomic DNA by means of the immunoSEQ Assay, a bias-controlled multiplex PCR. In the paper's pipeline: Nucleated cell counts per sample were estimated from amplification of reference gene primers within the assay. To quantify the absolute abundance of each unique TCRbeta CDR3 rearrangement, sequence reads were collapsed and filtered. For each sample, productive Simpson clonality was calculated by taking the square root of Simpson's diversity index across productive rearrangements. Sourced from immuneACCESS, this table was stored by TCRdb with only in-frame sequences that have V and J called. A share of the clones is absent; for the studies checked, an unresolved V gene accounts for under half, and the remainder has no known explanation. For V, J and clone size, that table is used; D and trimming come from the DNA. The sample contains 160,000 or so clones, about 80% of them found a single time. The ten largest make up 3% to 4% of the sample.

The study at large found these results: How much clinical and demographic metadata was included differed by source and by participant, and the metadata was provided uncurated.

Including the terminal cysteine and phenylalanine, the CDR3 comprises 17 residues. Only CDR3 DNA is held: 51 bases, read in frame from base 1. For CDR1 and CDR2, the germline V gene lists ENHRY and SYGVKD. The V end gives up 3 bases and the J end 4 bases, leaving 9 bases in the junction not matched to a gene. This clonotype was sampled from a woman aged 60-70 years who had recovered from COVID-19. Sequencing was performed on PBMCs or T cells enriched from blood (not recorded which). The rearrangement joined TRBV10-3 to TRBJ1-6; 7 nucleotides in the junction match TRBD1. The DNA is TGTGCCATCAGTGAATCCGGGACAGCGATTTATAATTCACCCCTCCACTTT. Translated, it gives CAISESGTAIYNSPLHF.